These 19 T cell receptor beta chains originate from one sample sequenced in a study of cytomegalovirus exposure and HLA in healthy donors. The PCR had 60 Vbeta and 13 Jbeta primers. Method: immunoSEQ multiplex PCR; TCRdb's copy keeps in-frame clones and lacks some. The sample shows about 120,000 clones, around 77% of them seen only once. The sequencing sample was made of PBMCs. The receptor set was obtained from a woman between 25 and 40 years old in good health and CMV-seropositive.

The chain uses TRBV2 and TRBJ1-2; 7 bases fit TRBD1. CDR3 length: 12 residues. Per germline, CDR1 SNHLY and CDR2 FYNNEI. The V and J ends lost 10 bases and 11 bases, in that order; junction bases with no gene match: 13. As DNA, the CDR3 is TGTGCCACGACAACGACCGGGACAGCTTACACCTTC. It encodes CATTTTGTAYTF.

The chain uses TRBV29-1 and TRBJ2-4; 8 positions match TRBD1. In germline, CDR1 is SQVTM, CDR2 ANQGSEA. After removal of 6 bases from V and 0 bases from J, the junction contained 7 bases not matched to a gene. The CDR3 loop spans 15 amino acids. CDR3 DNA sequence: TGCAGCGTGGACCAACAGGGGGTAGCCAAAAACATTCAGTACTTC. It translates to CSVDQQGVAKNIQYF.

This chain connects TRBV11-3 to TRBJ1-1; TRBD1 is a possible D gene (6 bases). The V end was cut by 0 bases, the J end by 7 bases, with 9 bases between. Germline V gene data show CDR1 as SGHNT and CDR2 as YENEEA. This CDR3 contains 13 residues. In DNA form, the CDR3 reads TGTGCCAGCAGCTTAGAGAAAGGGGGTGAAGCTTTCTTT. This translates into CASSLEKGGEAFF.

The chain links TRBV5-1 to TRBJ1-1; 7 nucleotides match TRBD1. CDR3 length: 18 residues. V lost 2 bases to trimming and J lost 0 bases; unmatched junction nucleotides: 13. CDR1 is SGHRS and CDR2 is YFSETQ in the germline V gene. CDR3 bases: TGCGCCAGCAGCTTACCCTGGACAGGCCCTCTCATGAACACTGAAGCTTTCTTT. Amino acid sequence: CASSLPWTGPLMNTEAFF.

The chain carries TRBV11-3 and TRBJ2-5; weak D call: TRBD1 (5 bases). CDR1 and CDR2 from the germline V gene are SGHNT and YENEEA. The germline V and J ends were trimmed by 1 base and 2 bases, with 5 bases remaining between them. This CDR3 is built from 13 residues. CDR3 sequence reads: CASSLGTQETQYF. CDR3 sequence (DNA): TGTGCCAGCAGCTTAGGGACACAAGAGACCCAGTACTTC.

The genes are TRBV6-1 and TRBJ2-1; D unclear. The CDR3 runs 14 residues. Per the germline V gene, CDR1 is MNHNS and CDR2 is SASEGT. V lost 5 bases to trimming and J lost 4 bases, with 12 bases between them. The chain's CDR3 is CASSWASNYNEQFF. In DNA form, the CDR3 reads TGTGCCAGCAGTTGGGCTTCTAATTACAATGAGCAGTTCTTC.

The genes are TRBV28 and TRBJ1-1, with D possibly matching TRBD1 (5 bases). Germline V gives CDR1 MDHEN, CDR2 SYDVKM. CDR3 size: 15 residues. Between the trimmed V and J ends, which lost 6 bases and 0 bases, there was a span of 14 bases. The DNA for the CDR3 is TGTGCCAGCAGGCTACCAGGGATTATGAACACTGAAGCTTTCTTT. It translates to CASRLPGIMNTEAFF. The whole variable domain, remainder taken from reference TRBV28 and TRBJ1-1, is DVKVTQSSRYLVKRTGEKVFLECVQDMDHENMFWYRQDPGLGLRLIYFSYDVKMKEKGDIPEGYSVSREKKERFSLILESASTNQTSMYLCASRLPGIMNTEAFFGQGTRLTVV.

This chain connects TRBV9 to TRBJ2-7, with 9 bases that match TRBD2. This CDR3 spans 16 amino acids. The J segment lost 5 bases and the V segment lost 0 bases, leaving 9 bases of the junction unmatched. Germline CDR1 and CDR2: SGDLS and YYNGEE. CDR3 in amino acids: CASSVALASGINEQYF. The CDR3 DNA reads as TGTGCCAGCAGCGTAGCTCTAGCTAGCGGGATAAACGAGCAGTACTTC.

V usage is TRBV15 and J usage is TRBJ1-1, with D uncertain. Trimming left V 1 base short and J 1 base short, with 7 bases between. Germline CDR1 is LNHNV and CDR2 is YYDKDF (reference sequence). This CDR3 has 14 amino acids. CDR3 nucleotides: TGTGCCACCAGCAGAGTAAACAGGAACACTGAAGCTTTCTTT. Translating gives CATSRVNRNTEAFF.

The J gene is TRBJ1-4, the V gene TRBV11-2; 7 bases are shared with TRBD1. Germline assignment: CDR1 SGHAT and CDR2 FQNNGV. There are 14 residues in the CDR3. V was clipped by 2 bases and J by 10 bases; unmatched bases: 7. Here the CDR3 DNA reads TGTGCCAGCAGCTTACGGTCAGGGGGACCAAAACTGTTTTTT. It specifies CASSLRSGGPKLFF.

In this sample, this clone turned up once. V is TRBV6-5 and J is TRBJ2-2; the D gene is possibly TRBD1 (6 bases). V was cut by 0 bases and J by 7 bases, with 15 bases left in between. Germline lookup yields CDR1 MNHEY and CDR2 SVGAGI. CDR3 length equals 16 residues. CDR3 DNA sequence: TGTGCCAGCAGTTACTCGATTGTAGGGGGTGGCGGGGAGCTGTTTTTT. It codes for CASSYSIVGGGGELFF.

In this sample, this clone turned up once. The chain is built from TRBV9 and TRBJ2-5, with D perhaps TRBD1 (5 bases). Germline-derived CDR1 and CDR2 are SGDLS and YYNGEE. This CDR3 is 14 amino acids long. The V end was cut by 3 bases, the J end by 3 bases, with 12 bases between. The CDR3 loop reads CASSGTGREETQYF. The DNA for the CDR3 is TGTGCCAGCAGCGGTACAGGTAGGGAAGAGACCCAGTACTTC.

This rearrangement joins TRBV5-6 to TRBJ2-3; a possible D gene is TRBD2 (5 bases). CDR1 is SGHDT, CDR2 YYEEEE, per germline. V lost 0 bases to trimming and J lost 2 bases, with 10 bases between them. The CDR3 is 15 amino acids. The CDR3 coding sequence is TGTGCCAGCAGCTTGGGGAGCGGTTTCACAGATACGCAGTATTTT. It yields the protein CASSLGSGFTDTQYF.

Here the CDR3 DNA reads TGCGCCAGCAGCTTGTCCGTGACTGTGAACACTGAAGCTTTCTTT. It encodes CASSLSVTVNTEAFF. This chain uses TRBV5-1 with TRBJ1-1; D is unresolved. The length of the CDR3 is 15 residues. Looked up from germline, CDR1 is SGHRS and CDR2 is YFSETQ. The V end lost 1 base, the J end lost 0 bases, and 10 bases lay between the germline ends.

The J gene is TRBJ2-7, the V gene TRBV11-2, with TRBD2 matching 9 bases. This CDR3 comprises 14 residues. Germline loops: CDR1 SGHAT, CDR2 FQNNGV. V trimming: 6 bases; J trimming: 0 bases; junction bases outside the gene matches: 3. The DNA for the CDR3 is TGTGCCAGCAGTGCGGGGGGGGGCTCCTACGAGCAGTACTTC. Amino acid sequence: CASSAGGGSYEQYF. Complete variable domain (other parts from reference TRBV11-2 and TRBJ2-7): EAGVAQSPRYKIIEKRQSVAFWCNPISGHATLYWYQQILGQGPKLLIQFQNNGVVDDSQLPKDRFSAERLKGVDSTLKIQPAKLEDSAVYLCASSAGGGSYEQYFGPGTRLTVT.

This clone has more than one count but fewer than ten. The chain joins TRBV5-5 to TRBJ2-3; TRBD1 matches at 7 bases. The CDR3 runs 16 residues. Looked up from germline, CDR1 is SGHKS and CDR2 is YYEKEE (reference sequence). J lost 0 bases, V lost 4 bases, and 8 bases had no gene match. The CDR3 coding sequence is TGTGCCAGCAGCCTAAGACAGGGTGGAAGCACAGATACGCAGTATTTT. Residues: CASSLRQGGSTDTQYF.

The CDR3 reads CSAPKEPRLFF. In DNA, the CDR3 is TGCAGTGCCCCTAAGGAACCCAGGCTGTTTTTT. The genes are TRBV20-1 and TRBJ1-4; unclear D gene. The CDR3 totals 11 residues. V shed 6 bases and J shed 14 bases, with 16 bases lying between them. Germline loops: CDR1 DFQATT, CDR2 SNEGSKA (reference sequence).

The rearrangement joins TRBV15 to TRBJ2-7, with 9 positions matching TRBD1. The trim removed 1 base at V and 6 bases at J, leaving 1 base unmatched. CDR3 length: 13 amino acids. Germline V gene sequence: CDR1 LNHNV, CDR2 YYDKDF (reference sequence). The CDR3 DNA reads TGTGCCACCAGCAGAGGACAGGGGGTCGAGCAGTACTTC. Translating it yields CATSRGQGVEQYF. Variable domain in full (rest from reference TRBV15 and TRBJ2-7): DAMVIQNPRYQVTQFGKPVTLSCSQTLNHNVMYWYQQKSSQAPKLLFHYYDKDFNNEADTPDNFQSRRPNTSFCFLDIRSPGLGDTAMYLCATSRGQGVEQYFGPGTRLTVT.

V gene TRBV10-3 combines with J gene TRBJ2-5; 7 bases map to TRBD2. V was clipped by 6 bases and J by 3 bases; unmatched bases: 13. Germline V lookup: CDR1 ENHRY, CDR2 SYGVKD. The CDR3 totals 16 residues. The CDR3 protein is CAISNVGGIVKETQYF. The CDR3 DNA follows: TGTGCCATCAGCAACGTGGGGGGGATAGTAAAAGAGACCCAGTACTTC.